A selection of T cell receptor beta chains follows, all from one sample in a study of radiation and T cells in renal cell carcinoma. Only in-frame clones appear in the TCRdb table, and some are missing; sequencing was by immunoSEQ multiplex PCR. Of 140,000 to 150,000 clones in the sample, about 88% were seen once. The material sequenced was blood, taken from a patient whose treatment included radiotherapy and nephrectomy. These receptors were collected from a woman aged 45-59 years with renal cell carcinoma. CDR3s include the opening cysteine and the closing phenylalanine or tryptophan. The order of the fields is V gene, D gene, J gene, clone size, CDR3 length, CDR3 DNA, CDR3 protein. D genes are given only for firm matches. Clone size is given for some rows only: seen once, a few or many times, or a class if the clone is expanded.

v_call: TRBV6-6; d_call: NA; j_call: TRBJ1-2; clone_size: NA; cdr3_length: 13; cdr3_nt: TGTGCCAGCAGTTACCTCGGCGGAGATGGCTACACCTTC; cdr3_aa: CASSYLGGDGYTF
v_call: TRBV4-3; d_call: NA; j_call: TRBJ1-5; clone_size: few; cdr3_length: 14; cdr3_nt: TGCGCCAGCAGCCAAGATCTTGGCGGTCAGCCCCAGCATTTT; cdr3_aa: CASSQDLGGQPQHF
v_call: TRBV19; d_call: NA; j_call: TRBJ2-6; clone_size: NA; cdr3_length: 17; cdr3_nt: TGTGCCAGTAGTATATTCAGGGTCGGGTCTGGGGCCAACGTCCTGACTTTC; cdr3_aa: CASSIFRVGSGANVLTF
v_call: TRBV7-2; d_call: TRBD2; j_call: TRBJ2-3; clone_size: NA; cdr3_length: 15; cdr3_nt: TGTGCCAGCAGGCTAACTAGCGCGAGCACAGATACGCAGTATTTT; cdr3_aa: CASRLTSASTDTQYF
v_call: TRBV18; d_call: NA; j_call: TRBJ2-7; clone_size: NA; cdr3_length: 15; cdr3_nt: TGTGCCAGCTCATTGGGGGTATCGAGCTCCTACGAGCAGTACTTC; cdr3_aa: CASSLGVSSSYEQYF
v_call: TRBV6-1; d_call: NA; j_call: TRBJ2-2; clone_size: few; cdr3_length: 15; cdr3_nt: TGTGCCAGCAGGATCAACCGGGGTAACACCGGGGAGCTGTTTTTT; cdr3_aa: CASRINRGNTGELFF
v_call: TRBV7-3; d_call: NA; j_call: TRBJ2-1; clone_size: once; cdr3_length: 12; cdr3_nt: TGTGCCAGCAGCTTGGGGGACAATGAGCAGTTCTTC; cdr3_aa: CASSLGDNEQFF
v_call: TRBV4-3; d_call: TRBD1; j_call: TRBJ2-7; clone_size: NA; cdr3_length: 18; cdr3_nt: TGCGCCAGCAGCCAAGTTGGCCCGGGACAGGGCTGGCGGCACGAGCAGTACTTC; cdr3_aa: CASSQVGPGQGWRHEQYF
v_call: TRBV6-6; d_call: TRBD1; j_call: TRBJ2-7; clone_size: NA; cdr3_length: 14; cdr3_nt: TGTGCCAGCAGTTACCCAGGGGGCTTCTACGAGCAGTACTTC; cdr3_aa: CASSYPGGFYEQYF
v_call: TRBV5-5; d_call: NA; j_call: TRBJ1-2; clone_size: NA; cdr3_length: 15; cdr3_nt: TGTGCCAGCAGCTCGACGGGGGATACTAGCTATGGCTACACCTTC; cdr3_aa: CASSSTGDTSYGYTF
v_call: TRBV6-1; d_call: NA; j_call: TRBJ1-5; clone_size: NA; cdr3_length: 12; cdr3_nt: TGTGCCTCTAAACAGATCGGTCAGCCCCAGCATTTT; cdr3_aa: CASKQIGQPQHF
v_call: TRBV6-6; d_call: NA; j_call: TRBJ1-1; clone_size: NA; cdr3_length: 13; cdr3_nt: TGTGCCAGCAGTTACTCACGGGACACTGAAGCTTTCTTT; cdr3_aa: CASSYSRDTEAFF
v_call: TRBV5-1; d_call: NA; j_call: TRBJ2-1; clone_size: once; cdr3_length: 14; cdr3_nt: TGCGCCAGCAGCTTGGCCAAGGGGACCAATGAGCAGTTCTTC; cdr3_aa: CASSLAKGTNEQFF
v_call: TRBV19; d_call: TRBD1; j_call: TRBJ1-1; clone_size: NA; cdr3_length: 12; cdr3_nt: TGTGCCAGTAACACACAGGGGAATGAAGCTTTCTTT; cdr3_aa: CASNTQGNEAFF
v_call: TRBV28; d_call: NA; j_call: TRBJ1-1; clone_size: few; cdr3_length: 12; cdr3_nt: TGTGCCAGCAGTCCTGACAGGCCTGAAGCTTTCTTT; cdr3_aa: CASSPDRPEAFF
v_call: TRBV10-2; d_call: NA; j_call: TRBJ1-2; clone_size: NA; cdr3_length: 13; cdr3_nt: TGCGCCAGCAGTGAGATGACAGCTTATGGCTACACCTTC; cdr3_aa: CASSEMTAYGYTF
v_call: TRBV10-2; d_call: TRBD2; j_call: TRBJ2-4; clone_size: NA; cdr3_length: 16; cdr3_nt: TGCGCCAGCAGTGAAAGACTAGCGCTAGCCAAAAACATTCAGTACTTC; cdr3_aa: CASSERLALAKNIQYF
v_call: TRBV30; d_call: NA; j_call: TRBJ2-7; clone_size: NA; cdr3_length: 15; cdr3_nt: TGTGCCTGGAACCTCCAGAGGGGGAGCTCCTACGAGCAGTACTTC; cdr3_aa: CAWNLQRGSSYEQYF
v_call: TRBV18; d_call: NA; j_call: TRBJ1-5; clone_size: NA; cdr3_length: 15; cdr3_nt: TGTGCCAGCTCACCACAGGGCGAGAGCAATCAGCCCCAGCATTTT; cdr3_aa: CASSPQGESNQPQHF
v_call: TRBV6-5; d_call: NA; j_call: TRBJ1-1; clone_size: few; cdr3_length: 15; cdr3_nt: TGTGCCAGCAGTTACTCATCGAGAGGGAACACTGAAGCTTTCTTT; cdr3_aa: CASSYSSRGNTEAFF
v_call: TRBV18; d_call: NA; j_call: TRBJ2-3; clone_size: NA; cdr3_length: 13; cdr3_nt: TGTGCCAGCTCCCTTTCTAGCACAGATACGCAGTATTTT; cdr3_aa: CASSLSSTDTQYF
v_call: TRBV10-1; d_call: NA; j_call: TRBJ1-2; clone_size: NA; cdr3_length: 13; cdr3_nt: TGCGCCAGCAGTGAGAATCCCCTCGGGGGCTACACCTTC; cdr3_aa: CASSENPLGGYTF
v_call: TRBV4-2; d_call: TRBD1; j_call: TRBJ1-3; clone_size: NA; cdr3_length: 17; cdr3_nt: TGTGCCAGCAGCCAATCCGGGACAGGGCTCTCTGGAAACACCATATATTTT; cdr3_aa: CASSQSGTGLSGNTIYF
v_call: TRBV9; d_call: NA; j_call: TRBJ2-2; clone_size: NA; cdr3_length: 15; cdr3_nt: TGTGCCAGCAGCGTCGGGACTGGGAACACCGGGGAGCTGTTTTTT; cdr3_aa: CASSVGTGNTGELFF
v_call: TRBV4-3; d_call: TRBD2; j_call: TRBJ2-5; clone_size: NA; cdr3_length: 14; cdr3_nt: TGCGCCAGCAGCCCGGACGGCGGGGGTGAGACCCAGTACTTC; cdr3_aa: CASSPDGGGETQYF
v_call: TRBV7-2; d_call: NA; j_call: TRBJ2-3; clone_size: NA; cdr3_length: 14; cdr3_nt: TGTGCCAGCAGCTCGGAGGGGCCGGCAGATACGCAGTATTTT; cdr3_aa: CASSSEGPADTQYF
v_call: TRBV4-3; d_call: NA; j_call: TRBJ2-3; clone_size: NA; cdr3_length: 12; cdr3_nt: TGCGCCAGCAGCCAAGAGGGGGCTACGCAGTATTTT; cdr3_aa: CASSQEGATQYF
v_call: TRBV5-4; d_call: TRBD2; j_call: TRBJ2-7; clone_size: NA; cdr3_length: 13; cdr3_nt: TGTGCCAGCAGCTTTAATGCGGGGGGGGAGCAGTACTTC; cdr3_aa: CASSFNAGGEQYF
v_call: TRBV11-2; d_call: NA; j_call: TRBJ1-1; clone_size: NA; cdr3_length: 16; cdr3_nt: TGTGCCAGCAGCTTACTGGGGGGAGCCGGGTGGGGTGAAGCTTTCTTT; cdr3_aa: CASSLLGGAGWGEAFF
v_call: TRBV2; d_call: TRBD1; j_call: TRBJ1-4; clone_size: NA; cdr3_length: 15; cdr3_nt: TGTGCCAGCACACCCAAGCTGGACAGGGGTGAAAAACTGTTTTTT; cdr3_aa: CASTPKLDRGEKLFF
v_call: TRBV5-4; d_call: NA; j_call: TRBJ1-2; clone_size: NA; cdr3_length: 13; cdr3_nt: TGTGCCAGCAGCAGGTTGTCCAAGTATGGCTACACCTTC; cdr3_aa: CASSRLSKYGYTF
v_call: TRBV11-2; d_call: NA; j_call: TRBJ1-1; clone_size: NA; cdr3_length: 14; cdr3_nt: TGTGCCAGCAGCTCTTCCGACAGGAACACTGAAGCTTTCTTT; cdr3_aa: CASSSSDRNTEAFF
v_call: TRBV6-5; d_call: TRBD1; j_call: TRBJ2-1; clone_size: once; cdr3_length: 15; cdr3_nt: TGTGCCAGCAGACCCAGGGGGTCTCCGTACAATGAGCAGTTCTTC; cdr3_aa: CASRPRGSPYNEQFF
v_call: TRBV9; d_call: NA; j_call: TRBJ2-2; clone_size: once; cdr3_length: 15; cdr3_nt: TGTGCCAGCAGCGTAGATCAGGGAGGCACCGGGGAGCTGTTTTTT; cdr3_aa: CASSVDQGGTGELFF
v_call: TRBV27; d_call: NA; j_call: TRBJ2-5; clone_size: NA; cdr3_length: 16; cdr3_nt: TGTGCCAGCAGTCCCCTCCACCGGGACAACCAAGAGACCCAGTACTTC; cdr3_aa: CASSPLHRDNQETQYF
v_call: TRBV5-5; d_call: TRBD2; j_call: TRBJ2-5; clone_size: once; cdr3_length: 14; cdr3_nt: TGTGCCAGCAGCAAGGGACTAGCCAGAGAGACCCAGTACTTC; cdr3_aa: CASSKGLARETQYF
v_call: TRBV19; d_call: TRBD1; j_call: TRBJ1-2; clone_size: NA; cdr3_length: 17; cdr3_nt: TGTGCCAGTAGTACCCCGGGACAGGGGGCGTTCGTCTATGGCTACACCTTC; cdr3_aa: CASSTPGQGAFVYGYTF
v_call: TRBV30; d_call: NA; j_call: TRBJ1-1; clone_size: few; cdr3_length: 10; cdr3_nt: TGTGCCGGGGAGACCGTTGAAGCTTTCTTT; cdr3_aa: CAGETVEAFF
v_call: TRBV10-3; d_call: NA; j_call: TRBJ1-4; clone_size: NA; cdr3_length: 13; cdr3_nt: TGTGCCATCAGTCCAAAAAGGGATGAAAAACTGTTTTTT; cdr3_aa: CAISPKRDEKLFF
v_call: TRBV5-4; d_call: NA; j_call: TRBJ1-4; clone_size: NA; cdr3_length: 14; cdr3_nt: TGTGCCAGCAGCTTGGGGGGGAGAAGTGAAAAACTGTTTTTT; cdr3_aa: CASSLGGRSEKLFF
v_call: TRBV5-4; d_call: TRBD1; j_call: TRBJ1-2; clone_size: NA; cdr3_length: 15; cdr3_nt: TGTGCCAGCAGAGGGACAGGGAACCCAAACTATGGCTACACCTTC; cdr3_aa: CASRGTGNPNYGYTF
v_call: TRBV7-9; d_call: TRBD1; j_call: TRBJ2-1; clone_size: NA; cdr3_length: 16; cdr3_nt: TGTGCCAGCAGGCGACAGGGGCCCATCTCCTACAATGAGCAGTTCTTC; cdr3_aa: CASRRQGPISYNEQFF
v_call: TRBV5-1; d_call: NA; j_call: TRBJ2-2; clone_size: NA; cdr3_length: 13; cdr3_nt: TGCGCCAGCAGCCTATTAAACACCGGGGAGCTGTTTTTT; cdr3_aa: CASSLLNTGELFF
v_call: TRBV6-1; d_call: TRBD1; j_call: TRBJ2-7; clone_size: NA; cdr3_length: 14; cdr3_nt: TGTGCCAGCGTTGGGACAGGACCTTCCTACGAGCAGTACTTC; cdr3_aa: CASVGTGPSYEQYF
v_call: TRBV19; d_call: TRBD1; j_call: TRBJ1-3; clone_size: few; cdr3_length: 15; cdr3_nt: TGTGCCAGTAGTATGACAGGGTATCGTGGAAACACCATATATTTT; cdr3_aa: CASSMTGYRGNTIYF
v_call: TRBV4-3; d_call: NA; j_call: TRBJ1-1; clone_size: NA; cdr3_length: 15; cdr3_nt: TGCGCCAGCAGCCAGGCTTCCGGGAGCTACGGGGAAGCTTTCTTT; cdr3_aa: CASSQASGSYGEAFF
v_call: TRBV14; d_call: NA; j_call: TRBJ1-2; clone_size: once; cdr3_length: 14; cdr3_nt: TGTGCCAGCAGCCACGGCAGGGAGGGCTATGGCTACACCTTC; cdr3_aa: CASSHGREGYGYTF
v_call: TRBV5-1; d_call: NA; j_call: TRBJ1-1; clone_size: few; cdr3_length: 15; cdr3_nt: TGCGCCAGCGAACCGGGCCTTTCAGAAGGGACTGAAGCTTTCTTT; cdr3_aa: CASEPGLSEGTEAFF
v_call: TRBV6-6; d_call: NA; j_call: TRBJ2-4; clone_size: NA; cdr3_length: 16; cdr3_nt: TGTGCCAGCAGTTGGCGGGACACCCAGGAGGGGGACATTCAGTACTTC; cdr3_aa: CASSWRDTQEGDIQYF
v_call: TRBV7-2; d_call: NA; j_call: TRBJ2-7; clone_size: many; cdr3_length: 13; cdr3_nt: TGTGCCAGCAGCTGGGTTCAGGCGGACGAGCAGTACTTC; cdr3_aa: CASSWVQADEQYF
v_call: TRBV4-2; d_call: NA; j_call: TRBJ1-2; clone_size: NA; cdr3_length: 14; cdr3_nt: TGTGCCAGCAGCCAGGGGGACGGAGGGTATGGCTACACCTTC; cdr3_aa: CASSQGDGGYGYTF
v_call: TRBV27; d_call: TRBD2; j_call: TRBJ2-2; clone_size: NA; cdr3_length: 15; cdr3_nt: TGTGCCAGCAGTTCCCGGGGGGTTAACACCGGGGAGCTGTTTTTT; cdr3_aa: CASSSRGVNTGELFF
v_call: TRBV2; d_call: TRBD2; j_call: TRBJ2-7; clone_size: NA; cdr3_length: 13; cdr3_nt: TGTGCCAGCAGCACTAGCGGGGTCTACGAGCAGTACTTC; cdr3_aa: CASSTSGVYEQYF